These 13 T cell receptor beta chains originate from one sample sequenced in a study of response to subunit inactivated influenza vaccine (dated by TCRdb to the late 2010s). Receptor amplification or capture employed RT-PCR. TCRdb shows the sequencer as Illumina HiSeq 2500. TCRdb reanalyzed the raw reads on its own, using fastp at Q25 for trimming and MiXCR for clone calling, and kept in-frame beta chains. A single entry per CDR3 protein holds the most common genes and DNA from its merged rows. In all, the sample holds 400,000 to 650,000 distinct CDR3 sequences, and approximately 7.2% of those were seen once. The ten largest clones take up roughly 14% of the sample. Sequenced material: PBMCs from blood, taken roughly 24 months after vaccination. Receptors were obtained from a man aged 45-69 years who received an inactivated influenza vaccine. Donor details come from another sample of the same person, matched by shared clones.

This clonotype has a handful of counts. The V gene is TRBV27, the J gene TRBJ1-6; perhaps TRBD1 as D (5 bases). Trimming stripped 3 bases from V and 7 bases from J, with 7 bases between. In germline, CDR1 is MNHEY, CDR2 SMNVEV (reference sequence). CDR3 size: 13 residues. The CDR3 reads CASSFEGNSPLHF. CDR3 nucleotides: TGTGCCAGCAGTTTCGAGGGGAATTCACCCCTCCACTTT.

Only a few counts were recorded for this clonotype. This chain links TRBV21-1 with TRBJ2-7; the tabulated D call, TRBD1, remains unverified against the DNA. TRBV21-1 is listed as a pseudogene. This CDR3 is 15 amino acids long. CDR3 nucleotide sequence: TGTGCCAGCAGCAAAGGAGGGACAGAGGCCTACGAGCAGTACTTC. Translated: CASSKGGTEAYEQYF.

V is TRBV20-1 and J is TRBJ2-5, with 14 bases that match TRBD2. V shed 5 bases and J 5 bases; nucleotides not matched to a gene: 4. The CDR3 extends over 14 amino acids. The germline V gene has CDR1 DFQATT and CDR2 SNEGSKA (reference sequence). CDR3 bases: TGCAGTGCTGCGGGACTAGCGGGGGTTGAGACCCAGTACTTC. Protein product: CSAAGLAGVETQYF.

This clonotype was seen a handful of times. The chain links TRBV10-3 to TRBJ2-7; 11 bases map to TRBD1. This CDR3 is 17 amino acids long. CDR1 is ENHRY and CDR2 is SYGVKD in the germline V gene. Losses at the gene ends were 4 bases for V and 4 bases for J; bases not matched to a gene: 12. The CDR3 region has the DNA TGTGCCATCAGTGCCAAGACACCGGGACAGGGGGTGTACGAGCAGTACTTC. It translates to CAISAKTPGQGVYEQYF.

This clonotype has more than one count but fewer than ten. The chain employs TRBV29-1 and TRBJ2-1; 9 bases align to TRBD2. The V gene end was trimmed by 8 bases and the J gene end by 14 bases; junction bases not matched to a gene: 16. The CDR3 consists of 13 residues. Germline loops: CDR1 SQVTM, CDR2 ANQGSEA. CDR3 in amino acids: CSTRLADRILEFF. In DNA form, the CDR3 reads TGCAGCACCCGACTAGCGGACCGTATACTAGAGTTCTTC.

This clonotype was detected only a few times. CDR3 protein: CASSPSGTVNSYNEQFF. CDR3 nucleotide sequence: TGTGCCAGCAGCCCTAGCGGGACAGTGAATTCCTACAATGAGCAGTTCTTC. The chain joins TRBV7-8 to TRBJ2-1; TRBD2 matches 9 bases. CDR1 is SGHVS and CDR2 is FQNEAQ in the germline V gene. CDR3 length: 17 residues. Trimming cost V 5 bases and J 1 base; bases outside gene matches: 9.

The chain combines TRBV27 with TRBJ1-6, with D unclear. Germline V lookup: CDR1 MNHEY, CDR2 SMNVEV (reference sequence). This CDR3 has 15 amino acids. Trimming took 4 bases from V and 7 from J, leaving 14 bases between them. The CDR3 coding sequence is TGTGCCAGCAGTTCTTCAGTGAATTCAAATTCACCCCTCCACTTT. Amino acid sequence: CASSSSVNSNSPLHF.

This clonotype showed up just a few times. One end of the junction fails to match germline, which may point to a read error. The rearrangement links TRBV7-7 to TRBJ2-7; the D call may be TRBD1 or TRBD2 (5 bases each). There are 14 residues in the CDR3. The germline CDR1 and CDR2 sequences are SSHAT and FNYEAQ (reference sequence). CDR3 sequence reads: CASSLGDGDYEQYF. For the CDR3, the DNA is TGTGCTAGCAGCTTAGGGGACGGAGACTACGAGCAGTACTTC.

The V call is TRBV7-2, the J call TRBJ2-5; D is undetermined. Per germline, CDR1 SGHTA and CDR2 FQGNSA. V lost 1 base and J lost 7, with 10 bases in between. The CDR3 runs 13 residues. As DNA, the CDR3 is TGTGCCAGCAGCTTAGAGTCCCCTGGGACCCAGTACTTC. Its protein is CASSLESPGTQYF.

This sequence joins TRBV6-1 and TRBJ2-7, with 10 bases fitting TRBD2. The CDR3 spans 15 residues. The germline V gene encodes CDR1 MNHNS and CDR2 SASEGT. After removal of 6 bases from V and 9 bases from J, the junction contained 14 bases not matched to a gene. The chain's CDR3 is CASSSTGAGGLGQYF. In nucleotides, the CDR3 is TGTGCCAGCAGCTCAACAGGAGCGGGAGGGCTGGGGCAGTACTTC.

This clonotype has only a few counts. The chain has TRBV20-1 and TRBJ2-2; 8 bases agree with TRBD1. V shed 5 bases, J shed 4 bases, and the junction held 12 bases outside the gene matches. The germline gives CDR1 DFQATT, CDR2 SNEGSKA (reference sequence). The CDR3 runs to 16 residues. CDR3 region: CSAHRAQGAGTGELFF. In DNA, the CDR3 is TGCAGTGCTCATCGGGCCCAGGGGGCCGGCACCGGGGAGCTGTTTTTT.

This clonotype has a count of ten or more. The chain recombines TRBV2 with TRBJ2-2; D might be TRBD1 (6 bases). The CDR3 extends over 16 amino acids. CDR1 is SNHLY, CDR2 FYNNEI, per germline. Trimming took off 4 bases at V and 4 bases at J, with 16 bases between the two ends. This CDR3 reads CASSGTTGIRTGELFF. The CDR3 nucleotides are TGTGCCAGCAGTGGAACCACAGGGATTCGCACCGGGGAGCTGTTTTTT.

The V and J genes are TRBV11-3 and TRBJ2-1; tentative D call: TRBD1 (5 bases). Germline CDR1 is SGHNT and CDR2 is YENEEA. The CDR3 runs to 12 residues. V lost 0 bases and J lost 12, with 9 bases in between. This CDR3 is CASSLDQGRQFF. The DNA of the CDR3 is TGTGCCAGCAGCTTAGACCAGGGTAGGCAGTTCTTC. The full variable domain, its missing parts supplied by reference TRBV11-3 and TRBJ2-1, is EAGVVQSPRYKIIEKKQPVAFWCNPISGHNTLYWYLQNLGQGPELLIRYENEEAVDDSQLPKDRFSAERLKGVDSTLKIQPAELGDSAVYLCASSLDQGRQFFGPGTRLTVL.